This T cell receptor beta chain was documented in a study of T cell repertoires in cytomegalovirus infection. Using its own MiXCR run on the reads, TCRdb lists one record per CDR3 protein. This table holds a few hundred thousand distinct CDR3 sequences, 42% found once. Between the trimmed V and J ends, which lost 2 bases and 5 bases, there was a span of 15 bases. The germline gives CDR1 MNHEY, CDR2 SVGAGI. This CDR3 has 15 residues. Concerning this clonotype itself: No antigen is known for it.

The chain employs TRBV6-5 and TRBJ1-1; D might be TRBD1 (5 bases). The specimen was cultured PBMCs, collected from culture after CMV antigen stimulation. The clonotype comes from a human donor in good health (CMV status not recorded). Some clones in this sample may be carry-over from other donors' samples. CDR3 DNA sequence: TGTGCCAGCAGTTACGAGGTGGGGCGGGGGACTGAAGCTTTCTTT. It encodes CASSYEVGRGTEAFF.